A selection of T cell receptor beta chains follows, all from one sample in a study of T cell repertoires in cytomegalovirus infection. TCRdb independently ran MiXCR on the reads; one entry per CDR3 protein. The sample lists fewer than 70,000 distinct CDR3 sequences, more than 25% occurring once. Antigen specificity for these receptors is unknown. The sample consisted of CD8+ T cells from cultured PBMCs, taken from culture after CMV antigen stimulation. The receptor source for this set is a human donor in good health (CMV status not recorded). Some clones in this sample may be carry-over from other donors' samples. CDR3s include the opening cysteine and the closing phenylalanine or tryptophan. The D gene is left open where the match is weak. The listing skips clone size in some rows; elsewhere it reads once, few, many or a size class.

j_gene: TRBJ2-7; d_gene: -; v_gene: TRBV29-1; abundance: -; CDR3aa: CSVLRDGYYEQYF; CDR3nt: TGCAGCGTCCTCCGGGACGGCTACTACGAGCAGTACTTC
j_gene: TRBJ1-1; d_gene: -; v_gene: TRBV14; abundance: few; CDR3aa: CASSQKGRNTEAFF; CDR3nt: TGTGCCAGCAGCCAGAAGGGGCGGAACACTGAAGCTTTCTTT
j_gene: TRBJ2-2; d_gene: TRBD1; v_gene: TRBV6-8; abundance: -; CDR3aa: CASSYSTGGPNAGELFF; CDR3nt: TGTGCCAGCAGTTACTCGACAGGGGGTCCCAATGCCGGGGAGCTGTTTTTT
j_gene: TRBJ2-5; d_gene: TRBD2; v_gene: TRBV12-3/TRBV12-4; abundance: large; CDR3aa: CASTHSAPGEGQYF; CDR3nt: TGTGCCAGCACCCACTCCGCCCCGGGGGAGGGCCAGTACTTC
j_gene: TRBJ2-1; d_gene: TRBD2; v_gene: TRBV20-1; abundance: -; CDR3aa: CSARGITSGGANEQFF; CDR3nt: TGCAGTGCTAGAGGGATCACTAGCGGGGGGGCGAATGAGCAGTTCTTC
j_gene: TRBJ2-7; d_gene: -; v_gene: TRBV6-5; abundance: few; CDR3aa: CASSHGRGSYEQYF; CDR3nt: TGTGCCAGCAGTCATGGACGGGGATCCTACGAGCAGTACTTC
j_gene: TRBJ2-3; d_gene: -; v_gene: TRBV11-2; abundance: -; CDR3aa: CASRRLSDTQYF; CDR3nt: TGTGCCAGCAGACGACTATCAGATACGCAGTATTTT
j_gene: TRBJ1-1; d_gene: -; v_gene: TRBV10-3; abundance: few; CDR3aa: CAILDSNTEAFF; CDR3nt: TGTGCCATCTTGGACAGCAACACTGAAGCTTTCTTT
j_gene: TRBJ2-7; d_gene: TRBD1; v_gene: TRBV7-9; abundance: few; CDR3aa: CASSLEDRAVYEQYF; CDR3nt: TGTGCCAGCAGCTTAGAGGACAGGGCTGTCTACGAGCAGTACTTC
j_gene: TRBJ2-7; d_gene: TRBD1; v_gene: TRBV7-6; abundance: few; CDR3aa: CASSPRGQAYEQYF; CDR3nt: TGTGCCAGCAGCCCGCGGGGACAGGCCTACGAGCAGTACTTC
j_gene: TRBJ1-4; d_gene: TRBD1; v_gene: TRBV10-3; abundance: many; CDR3aa: CAISTSGTANEKLFF; CDR3nt: TGTGCCATCAGTACATCCGGGACAGCTAATGAAAAACTGTTTTTT
j_gene: TRBJ1-5; d_gene: -; v_gene: TRBV19; abundance: -; CDR3aa: CASSHPLTGVLSNQPQHF; CDR3nt: TGTGCCAGTAGTCATCCACTGACAGGCGTCCTTAGCAATCAGCCCCAGCATTTT
j_gene: TRBJ1-4; d_gene: -; v_gene: TRBV12-3/TRBV12-4; abundance: -; CDR3aa: CVSSPQHPALGTNEKLFF; CDR3nt: TGTGTCAGCAGTCCCCAACACCCTGCCCTGGGAACTAATGAAAAACTGTTTTTT
j_gene: TRBJ1-2; d_gene: -; v_gene: TRBV20-1; abundance: -; CDR3aa: CSARDSVIRAGSNYGYTF; CDR3nt: TGCAGTGCTAGAGATTCGGTCATTCGGGCAGGGAGTAACTATGGCTACACCTTC
j_gene: TRBJ1-3; d_gene: -; v_gene: TRBV4-3; abundance: -; CDR3aa: CASSQDQGTSGNTIYF; CDR3nt: TGCGCCAGCAGCCAAGATCAGGGTACCTCTGGAAACACCATATATTTT
j_gene: TRBJ1-1; d_gene: -; v_gene: TRBV11-3; abundance: -; CDR3aa: CASSLVPPGNTEAFF; CDR3nt: TGTGCCAGCAGCTTGGTGCCTCCCGGGAATACTGAAGCTTTCTTT
j_gene: TRBJ2-7; d_gene: TRBD1; v_gene: TRBV2; abundance: -; CDR3aa: CASRGSTGNDEQYF; CDR3nt: TGTGCCAGCAGGGGTTCGACAGGGAACGACGAGCAGTACTTC
j_gene: TRBJ1-2; d_gene: -; v_gene: TRBV2; abundance: -; CDR3aa: CASSEVGRTPNGYTF; CDR3nt: TGTGCCAGCAGTGAAGTAGGCAGAACCCCTAATGGCTACACCTTC
j_gene: TRBJ2-1; d_gene: -; v_gene: TRBV12-5; abundance: few; CDR3aa: CASGLNRGTTNEQFF; CDR3nt: TGTGCTAGTGGTTTGAACCGAGGGACAACCAATGAGCAGTTCTTC
j_gene: TRBJ2-3; d_gene: TRBD1; v_gene: TRBV7-9; abundance: few; CDR3aa: CASSASPGQGALDTQYF; CDR3nt: TGTGCCAGCAGCGCGTCTCCGGGACAGGGGGCATTAGATACGCAGTATTTT
j_gene: TRBJ2-1; d_gene: TRBD2; v_gene: TRBV5-6; abundance: many; CDR3aa: CASSSGTSGVYNEQFF; CDR3nt: TGTGCCAGCAGTAGTGGGACTAGCGGGGTATACAATGAGCAGTTCTTC
j_gene: TRBJ2-1; d_gene: -; v_gene: TRBV7-7; abundance: many; CDR3aa: CASSWSQDNNEQFF; CDR3nt: TGTGCCAGCAGCTGGTCACAGGACAACAATGAGCAGTTCTTC
j_gene: TRBJ2-7; d_gene: -; v_gene: TRBV5-6; abundance: -; CDR3aa: CASSSVRVATSYEQYF; CDR3nt: TGTGCCAGCAGCTCAGTCCGGGTCGCAACCTCCTACGAGCAGTACTTC
j_gene: TRBJ2-7; d_gene: TRBD2; v_gene: TRBV6-5; abundance: -; CDR3aa: CASSYSSLAGGDEQYF; CDR3nt: TGTGCCAGCAGTTACTCGAGCCTAGCGGGAGGGGACGAGCAGTACTTC
j_gene: TRBJ2-7; d_gene: -; v_gene: TRBV2; abundance: -; CDR3aa: CASTENTNRGEQYF; CDR3nt: TGTGCCAGCACCGAAAACACAAACCGGGGGGAGCAGTACTTC
j_gene: TRBJ2-5; d_gene: -; v_gene: TRBV7-6; abundance: -; CDR3aa: CASSSQETQYF; CDR3nt: TGTGCCAGCAGCTCTCAAGAGACCCAGTACTTC
j_gene: TRBJ2-3; d_gene: -; v_gene: TRBV7-6; abundance: -; CDR3aa: CAIPGTPTDTQYF; CDR3nt: TGTGCCATACCTGGGACACCCACAGATACGCAGTATTTT
j_gene: TRBJ1-5; d_gene: -; v_gene: TRBV9; abundance: -; CDR3aa: CASSPGRDSNQPQHF; CDR3nt: TGTGCCAGCAGCCCCGGCAGGGATAGCAATCAGCCCCAGCATTTT
j_gene: TRBJ2-3; d_gene: TRBD2; v_gene: TRBV4-3; abundance: few; CDR3aa: CASSQDLGGLAGGTSTDTQYF; CDR3nt: TGCGCCAGCAGCCAAGATCTTGGAGGACTAGCGGGAGGCACTAGCACAGATACGCAGTATTTT
j_gene: TRBJ2-7; d_gene: -; v_gene: TRBV7-8; abundance: many; CDR3aa: CASSQGREQYF; CDR3nt: TGTGCCAGCAGCCAGGGGCGGGAGCAGTACTTC
j_gene: TRBJ1-5; d_gene: -; v_gene: TRBV12-3/TRBV12-4; abundance: -; CDR3aa: CASTPEVDTNQPQHF; CDR3nt: TGTGCCAGCACTCCCGAGGTGGACACCAATCAGCCCCAGCATTTT
j_gene: TRBJ2-5; d_gene: TRBD2; v_gene: TRBV10-3; abundance: few; CDR3aa: CAISESAGEETQYF; CDR3nt: TGTGCCATCAGTGAGTCGGCGGGGGAAGAGACCCAGTACTTC
j_gene: TRBJ2-7; d_gene: TRBD1; v_gene: TRBV4-3; abundance: -; CDR3aa: CASSQRDRDLVYEQYF; CDR3nt: TGCGCCAGCAGCCAGAGGGACAGGGACTTGGTCTACGAGCAGTACTTC
j_gene: TRBJ2-3; d_gene: -; v_gene: TRBV7-6; abundance: few; CDR3aa: CASRGLSAAGQEDTQYF; CDR3nt: TGTGCCAGCAGGGGCTTGTCTGCCGCGGGGCAGGAAGATACGCAGTATTTT
j_gene: TRBJ1-1; d_gene: -; v_gene: TRBV12-3/TRBV12-4; abundance: -; CDR3aa: CASSWGGREAFF; CDR3nt: TGTGCCAGCAGTTGGGGCGGCAGAGAAGCTTTCTTT
j_gene: TRBJ1-2; d_gene: -; v_gene: TRBV12-3/TRBV12-4; abundance: -; CDR3aa: CASGLGSYGYTF; CDR3nt: TGTGCCAGCGGACTTGGCAGCTATGGCTACACCTTC
j_gene: TRBJ2-3; d_gene: TRBD2; v_gene: TRBV7-9; abundance: few; CDR3aa: CASSGLAGGGTQYF; CDR3nt: TGTGCCAGCAGCGGACTAGCGGGAGGAGGAACGCAGTATTTT
j_gene: TRBJ2-7; d_gene: TRBD2; v_gene: TRBV7-6; abundance: -; CDR3aa: CASRSGTTGDEQYF; CDR3nt: TGTGCCAGCAGGTCCGGGACTACCGGAGACGAGCAGTACTTC
j_gene: TRBJ2-2; d_gene: -; v_gene: TRBV27; abundance: -; CDR3aa: CASSFRGPKYTGELFF; CDR3nt: TGTGCCAGCAGTTTCCGAGGGCCGAAGTACACCGGGGAGCTGTTTTTT
j_gene: TRBJ1-2; d_gene: TRBD1; v_gene: TRBV7-2; abundance: -; CDR3aa: CASSPDRGQGYTF; CDR3nt: TGTGCCAGCAGCCCCGACAGGGGGCAAGGCTACACCTTC
j_gene: TRBJ2-1; d_gene: TRBD1; v_gene: TRBV6-6; abundance: -; CDR3aa: CASSPYVGQGRGEQFF; CDR3nt: TGTGCCAGCAGTCCGTACGTGGGACAGGGTAGGGGTGAGCAGTTCTTC
j_gene: TRBJ2-1; d_gene: TRBD2; v_gene: TRBV27; abundance: few; CDR3aa: CASSFALAGGQFF; CDR3nt: TGTGCCAGCAGTTTCGCACTAGCGGGGGGGCAGTTCTTC
j_gene: TRBJ2-7; d_gene: -; v_gene: TRBV28; abundance: -; CDR3aa: CASSLKGRAHEQYF; CDR3nt: TGTGCCAGCAGTTTAAAGGGCAGGGCCCACGAGCAGTACTTC
j_gene: TRBJ1-6; d_gene: -; v_gene: TRBV27; abundance: -; CDR3aa: CASSLERDRVSPLHF; CDR3nt: -
j_gene: TRBJ2-5; d_gene: TRBD1; v_gene: TRBV27; abundance: few; CDR3aa: CASKVRGREETQYF; CDR3nt: TGTGCCAGCAAAGTGAGGGGGCGCGAAGAGACCCAGTACTTC
j_gene: TRBJ2-3; d_gene: -; v_gene: TRBV18; abundance: -; CDR3aa: CASSPLGDTQYF; CDR3nt: TGTGCCAGCTCACCCCTAGGAGATACGCAGTATTTT
j_gene: TRBJ2-1; d_gene: -; v_gene: TRBV27; abundance: -; CDR3aa: CASSLSSPSAAYNEQFF; CDR3nt: TGTGCCAGCAGTTTATCGAGTCCTAGCGCGGCCTACAATGAGCAGTTCTTC
j_gene: TRBJ1-2; d_gene: TRBD1; v_gene: TRBV4-1; abundance: -; CDR3aa: CASSPGTGGYGYTF; CDR3nt: TGCGCCAGCAGCCCAGGGACAGGGGGCTATGGCTACACCTTC
j_gene: TRBJ2-7; d_gene: -; v_gene: TRBV11-2; abundance: few; CDR3aa: CASSLEFRDYEQYF; CDR3nt: TGTGCCAGCAGCTTAGAATTCAGAGATTACGAGCAGTACTTC
j_gene: TRBJ1-1; d_gene: -; v_gene: TRBV12-3/TRBV12-4; abundance: -; CDR3aa: CASTDLGGEAFF; CDR3nt: TGTGCCAGCACCGATTTAGGGGGGGAAGCTTTCTTT
j_gene: TRBJ2-1; d_gene: TRBD2; v_gene: TRBV28; abundance: few; CDR3aa: CASSLQTSVIEQFF; CDR3nt: TGTGCCAGCAGTCTCCAGACTAGCGTAATTGAGCAGTTCTTC
j_gene: TRBJ2-1; d_gene: -; v_gene: TRBV4-1; abundance: few; CDR3aa: CASSQTGRGPHNEQFF; CDR3nt: TGCGCCAGCAGCCAAACGGGGCGGGGACCACACAATGAGCAGTTCTTC
j_gene: TRBJ1-1; d_gene: -; v_gene: TRBV15; abundance: -; CDR3aa: CATRIGGTRKAEAFF; CDR3nt: TGTGCCACCAGAATCGGGGGGACCCGAAAAGCTGAAGCTTTCTTT
j_gene: TRBJ2-3; d_gene: TRBD2; v_gene: TRBV7-8; abundance: many; CDR3aa: CASSSQPDDGGDTQYF; CDR3nt: TGTGCCAGCAGCTCACAACCGGATGACGGGGGGGATACGCAGTATTTT
j_gene: TRBJ1-5; d_gene: -; v_gene: TRBV2; abundance: few; CDR3aa: CASSEARGGSGNQPQHF; CDR3nt: TGTGCCAGCAGTGAAGCGCGGGGAGGGTCGGGCAATCAGCCCCAGCATTTT
j_gene: TRBJ2-4; d_gene: -; v_gene: TRBV12-3/TRBV12-4; abundance: many; CDR3aa: CASSSGSSGNIQYF; CDR3nt: TGTGCCAGCAGTTCGGGGTCATCGGGAAACATTCAGTACTTC
j_gene: TRBJ2-5; d_gene: TRBD1; v_gene: TRBV5-3; abundance: -; CDR3aa: CASKTQGVQETQYF; CDR3nt: TGTGCCAGCAAAACCCAGGGGGTCCAAGAGACCCAGTACTTC